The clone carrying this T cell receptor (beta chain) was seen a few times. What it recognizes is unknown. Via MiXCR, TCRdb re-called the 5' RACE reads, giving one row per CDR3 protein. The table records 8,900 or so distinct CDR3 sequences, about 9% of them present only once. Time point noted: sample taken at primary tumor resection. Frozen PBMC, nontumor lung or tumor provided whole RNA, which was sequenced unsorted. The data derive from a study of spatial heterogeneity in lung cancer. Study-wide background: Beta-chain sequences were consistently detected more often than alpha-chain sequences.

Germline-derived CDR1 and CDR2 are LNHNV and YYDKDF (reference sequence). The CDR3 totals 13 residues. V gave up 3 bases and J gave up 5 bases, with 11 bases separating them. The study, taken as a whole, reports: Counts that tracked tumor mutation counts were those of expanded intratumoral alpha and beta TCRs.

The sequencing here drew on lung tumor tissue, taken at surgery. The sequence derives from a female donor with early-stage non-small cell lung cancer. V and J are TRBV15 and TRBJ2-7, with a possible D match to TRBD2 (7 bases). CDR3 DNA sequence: TGTGCCACCAGCAGGCGGGGGCCGAACGAGCAGTACTTC. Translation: CATSRRGPNEQYF.